This is a list of T cell receptor beta chains from one sample in a study of cytomegalovirus exposure and HLA in healthy donors. Sequencing was performed with immunoSEQ multiplex PCR; in TCRdb, only in-frame clones are kept and a portion is missing. The specimen's table records 60,000 to 90,000 clones. The specimen was PBMCs. These receptor sequences come from a woman aged 40 to 55 in good health and CMV-seropositive. Each CDR3 is given with its conserved first and last residue. D genes are given only for firm matches.

>TRBJ1-2|TRBD1|TRBV27
CASSPTTGGYGYTF
TGTGCCAGCAGTCCTACTACAGGGGGCTATGGCTACACCTTC
>TRBJ1-5|TRBD1|TRBV23-1
CASSQRKGTVGGSPNSNQPQHF
TGCGCCAGCAGTCAACGGAAGGGGACAGTCGGTGGAAGTCCTAATAGCAATCAGCCCCAGCATTTT
>TRBJ1-1|-|TRBV27
CASSLSTGTSEAFF
TGTGCCAGCAGTTTATCAACAGGGACGTCTGAAGCTTTCTTT
>TRBJ2-7|TRBD1|TRBV7-9
CASSPPGTGYSEQYF
TGTGCCAGCAGCCCCCCCGGGACAGGGTATTCCGAGCAGTACTTC
>TRBJ2-1|-|TRBV6-4
CASSDSPGVGEQFF
TGTGCCAGCAGTGACTCTCCGGGAGTGGGTGAGCAGTTCTTC
>TRBJ2-7|TRBD1|TRBV7-9
CASSPTGHEQYF
TGTGCCAGCAGTCCGACAGGGCACGAGCAGTACTTC
>TRBJ1-1|-|TRBV5-1
CASSLGSGRMNTEAFF
TGCGCCAGCAGCTTGGGTAGCGGACGGATGAACACTGAAGCTTTCTTT
>TRBJ1-5|-|TRBV28
CASRTGEGNQPQHF
TGTGCCAGCAGGACTGGGGAGGGGAATCAGCCCCAGCATTTC
>TRBJ1-1|-|TRBV6-6
CASSYPGGRMNTEAFF
TGTGCCAGCAGTTACCCCGGGGGGCGGATGAACACTGAAGCTTTCTTT
>TRBJ1-3|TRBD1|TRBV18
CASSPDRGNGNTIYF
TGTGCCAGCTCACCAGACAGGGGGAATGGAAACACCATATATTTT
>TRBJ2-2|-|TRBV7-3
CASRSGLAGELFF
TGTGCCAGCAGGTCAGGACTCGCCGGGGAGCTGTTTTTT
>TRBJ1-4|TRBD1|TRBV29-1
CSVGQGRNEKLFF
TGCAGCGTTGGACAGGGGCGTAATGAAAAACTGTTTTTT
>TRBJ2-1|TRBD2|TRBV9
CASSVNLAGRQSSYNEQFF
TGTGCCAGCAGCGTGAATCTAGCGGGTCGCCAGAGCTCCTACAATGAGCAGTTCTTC
>TRBJ2-1|TRBD2|TRBV2
CASTREGDLNEQFF
TGTGCCAGCACACGGGAGGGGGACCTTAATGAGCAGTTCTTC
>TRBJ2-5|TRBD2|TRBV4-2
CASSRGLAAETQYF
TGTGCCAGCAGCCGCGGACTAGCGGCAGAGACCCAGTACTTC
>TRBJ1-4|-|TRBV19
CASSVQPGSNEKLFF
TGTGCCAGTAGTGTCCAGCCGGGAAGTAATGAAAAACTGTTTTTT
>TRBJ2-7|-|TRBV6-5
CASTAPVSGLYEQYF
TGTGCCAGCACTGCACCCGTATCCGGACTCTACGAGCAGTACTTC
>TRBJ2-1|TRBD2|TRBV6-1
CASSVGLAGYNEQFF
TGTGCCAGCAGTGTTGGATTAGCGGGGTACAATGAGCAGTTCTTC
>TRBJ1-4|TRBD1|TRBV6-1
CASATGANEKLFF
TGTGCCAGCGCGACAGGGGCTAATGAAAAACTGTTTTTT
>TRBJ1-4|-|TRBV6-1
CASSAQTSGVGELFF
TGTGCCAGCAGTGCTCAGACTAGCGGGGTCGGGGAACTGTTTTTT
>TRBJ1-2|-|TRBV19
CASGHYGYTF
TGTGCCTCAGGGCACTATGGCTACACCTTC
>TRBJ2-3|TRBD2|TRBV7-3
CASSLLAGGFTDTQYF
TGTGCCAGCAGCTTATTAGCGGGGGGATTTACAGATACGCAGTATTTT
>TRBJ1-1|TRBD1|TRBV29-1
CSVEVVPGGSTEAFF
TGCAGCGTTGAAGTAGTACCAGGGGGGTCCACTGAAGCTTTCTTT
>TRBJ1-2|-|TRBV30
CAWSPQGSHGYTF
TGTGCCTGGAGCCCCCAGGGATCGCATGGCTACACCTTC
>TRBJ1-4|TRBD1|TRBV6-1
CASSEIQGASEKLFF
TGTGCCAGCAGTGAAATACAGGGGGCTAGCGAAAAACTGTTTTTT
>TRBJ2-2|TRBD2|TRBV4-3
CASSQDPSGGAGELFF
TGCGCCAGCAGCCAAGATCCTAGCGGGGGGGCCGGGGAGCTGTTTTTT
>TRBJ2-2|TRBD2|TRBV28
CASSFTSGRGELFF
TGTGCCAGCAGTTTTACTAGCGGGAGAGGGGAGCTGTTTTTT
>TRBJ1-1|-|TRBV9
CASSVATGGRTEAFF
TGTGCCAGCAGCGTAGCTACGGGGGGTCGTACTGAAGCTTTCTTT
>TRBJ1-1|-|TRBV4-1
CASSQDHRGTEAFF
TGCGCCAGCAGCCAAGACCACCGGGGGACTGAAGCTTTCTTT
>TRBJ1-1|TRBD1|TRBV2
CASSRPGGSTEAFF
TGTGCCAGCAGTAGGCCAGGGGGAAGCACTGAAGCTTTCTTT
>TRBJ1-2|TRBD1|TRBV9
CASSLTGTGSYGYTF
TGTGCCAGCAGCTTGACGGGGACAGGATCGTATGGCTACACCTTC
>TRBJ2-5|-|TRBV5-8
CASSPVRLGGETQYF
TGTGCCAGCAGCCCCGTCAGGTTGGGGGGAGAGACCCAGTACTTC
>TRBJ2-7|TRBD1|TRBV6-5
CASRQQGAFSEQYF
TGTGCCAGCAGGCAACAGGGGGCGTTTAGCGAGCAGTACTTC
>TRBJ2-7|TRBD1|TRBV29-1
CSVEGNRGANEQYF
TGCAGCGTTGAAGGGAACAGGGGGGCTAACGAGCAGTACTTC
>TRBJ2-1|-|TRBV14
CASSQGSFRLSNEQFF
TGTGCCAGCAGCCAAGGGAGTTTTCGTCTTTCCAATGAGCAGTTCTTC
>TRBJ2-1|-|TRBV14
CASSPTSGHEQFF
TGTGCCAGCAGCCCGACTTCAGGGCATGAGCAGTTCTTC
>TRBJ1-1|-|TRBV6-5
CASTINARSEAFF
TGTGCCAGCACTATAAACGCCCGGTCTGAAGCTTTCTTT
>TRBJ1-4|-|TRBV5-1
CASSEGNRAANEKLFF
TGCGCCAGCAGCGAGGGGAACAGGGCAGCTAATGAAAAACTGTTTTTT
>TRBJ2-3|-|TRBV19
CASREGTISTDTQYF
TGTGCCAGTAGGGAAGGGACAATAAGCACAGATACGCAGTATTTT
>TRBJ2-7|TRBD1|TRBV9
CASSARDRGLGEQYF
TGTGCCAGCAGCGCCCGGGACAGGGGTCTTGGGGAGCAGTACTTC
>TRBJ1-5|-|TRBV27
CASSFGGTNQPQHF
TGTGCCAGCAGTTTCGGGGGTACCAATCAGCCCCAGCATTTT
>TRBJ1-1|-|TRBV29-1
CSGSSNTEAFF
TGCAGCGGGAGTTCGAACACTGAAGCTTTCTTT
>TRBJ1-2|-|TRBV6-5
CASSYFNQEGGYTF
TGTGCCAGCAGTTACTTCAACCAGGAAGGAGGCTACACCTTC
>TRBJ1-2|-|TRBV2
CASSEIRAAILYTF
TGTGCCAGCAGTGAAATCAGGGCAGCGATCCTCTACACCTTC